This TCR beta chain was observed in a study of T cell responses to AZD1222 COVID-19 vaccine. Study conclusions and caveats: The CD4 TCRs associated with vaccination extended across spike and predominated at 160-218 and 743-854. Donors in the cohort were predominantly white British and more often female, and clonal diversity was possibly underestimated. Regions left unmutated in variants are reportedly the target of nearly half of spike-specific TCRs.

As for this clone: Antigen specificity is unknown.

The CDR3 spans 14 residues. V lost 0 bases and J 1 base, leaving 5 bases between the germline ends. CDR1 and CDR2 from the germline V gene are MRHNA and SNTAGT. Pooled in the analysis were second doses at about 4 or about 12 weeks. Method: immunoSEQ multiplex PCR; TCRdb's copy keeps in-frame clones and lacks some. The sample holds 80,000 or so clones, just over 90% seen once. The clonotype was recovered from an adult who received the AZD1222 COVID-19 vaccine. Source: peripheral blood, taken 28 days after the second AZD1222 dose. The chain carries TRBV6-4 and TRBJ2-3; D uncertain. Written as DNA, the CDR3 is TGTGCCAGCAGTGACTCGCCTGGCACAGATACGCAGTATTTT. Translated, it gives CASSDSPGTDTQYF.